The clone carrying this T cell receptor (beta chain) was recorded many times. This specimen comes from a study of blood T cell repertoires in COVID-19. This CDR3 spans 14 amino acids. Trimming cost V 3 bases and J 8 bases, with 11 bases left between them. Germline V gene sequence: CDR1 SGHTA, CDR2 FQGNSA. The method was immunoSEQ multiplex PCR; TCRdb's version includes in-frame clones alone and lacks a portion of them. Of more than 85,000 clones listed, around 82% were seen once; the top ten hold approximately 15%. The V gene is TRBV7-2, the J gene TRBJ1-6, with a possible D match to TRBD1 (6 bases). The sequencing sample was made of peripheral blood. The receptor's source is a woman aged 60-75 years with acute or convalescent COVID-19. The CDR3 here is CASSFSAGDSPLHF. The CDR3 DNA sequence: TGTGCCAGCAGCTTTTCGGCAGGGGATTCACCCCTCCACTTT.